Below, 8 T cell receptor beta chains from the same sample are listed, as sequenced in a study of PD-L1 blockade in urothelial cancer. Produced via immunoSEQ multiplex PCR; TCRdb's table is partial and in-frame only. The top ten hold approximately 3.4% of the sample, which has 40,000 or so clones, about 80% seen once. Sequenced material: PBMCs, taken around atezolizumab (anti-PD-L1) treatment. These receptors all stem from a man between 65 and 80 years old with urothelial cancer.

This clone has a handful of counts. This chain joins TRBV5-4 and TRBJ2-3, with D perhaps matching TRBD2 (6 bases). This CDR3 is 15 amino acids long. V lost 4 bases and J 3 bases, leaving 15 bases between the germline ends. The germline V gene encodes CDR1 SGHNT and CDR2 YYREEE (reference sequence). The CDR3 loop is CASSAGTQRTDTQYF. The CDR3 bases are TGTGCCAGCAGCGCGGGGACGCAAAGGACAGATACGCAGTATTTT.

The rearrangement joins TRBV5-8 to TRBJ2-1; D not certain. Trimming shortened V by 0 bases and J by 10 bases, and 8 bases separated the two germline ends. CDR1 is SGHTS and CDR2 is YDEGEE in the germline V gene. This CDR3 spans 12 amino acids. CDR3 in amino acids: CASSLALREQFF. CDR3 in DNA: TGTGCCAGCAGCTTGGCCCTTCGGGAGCAGTTCTTC.

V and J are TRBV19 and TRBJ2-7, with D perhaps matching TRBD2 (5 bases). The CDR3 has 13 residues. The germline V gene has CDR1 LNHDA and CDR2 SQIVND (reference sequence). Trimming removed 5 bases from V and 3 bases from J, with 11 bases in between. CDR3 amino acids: CASSGRDIYEQYF. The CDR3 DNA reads TGTGCCAGTAGTGGTCGGGATATCTACGAGCAGTACTTC.

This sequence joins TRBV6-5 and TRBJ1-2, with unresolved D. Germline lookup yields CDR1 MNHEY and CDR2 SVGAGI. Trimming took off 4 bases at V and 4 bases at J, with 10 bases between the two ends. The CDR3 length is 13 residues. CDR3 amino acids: CASSSDKTYGYTF. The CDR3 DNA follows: TGTGCCAGCAGTTCCGACAAGACCTATGGCTACACCTTC.

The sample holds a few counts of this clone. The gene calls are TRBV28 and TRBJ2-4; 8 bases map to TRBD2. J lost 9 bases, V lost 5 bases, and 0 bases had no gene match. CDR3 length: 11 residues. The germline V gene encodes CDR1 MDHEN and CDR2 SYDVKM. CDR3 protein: CASSAGGIQYF. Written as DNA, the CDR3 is TGTGCCAGCAGTGCGGGGGGCATTCAGTACTTC.

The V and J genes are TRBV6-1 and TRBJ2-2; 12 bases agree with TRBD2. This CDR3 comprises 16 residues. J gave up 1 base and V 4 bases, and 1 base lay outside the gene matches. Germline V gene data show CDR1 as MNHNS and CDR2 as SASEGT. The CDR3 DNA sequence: TGTGCCAGCAGTGGGACTAGCGGGGTGAACACCGGGGAGCTGTTTTTT. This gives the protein CASSGTSGVNTGELFF.

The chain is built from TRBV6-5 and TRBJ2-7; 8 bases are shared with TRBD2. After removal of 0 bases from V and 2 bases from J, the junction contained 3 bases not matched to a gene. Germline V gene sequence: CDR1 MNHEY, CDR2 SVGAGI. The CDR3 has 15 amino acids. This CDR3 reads CASSYSAGEAYEQYF. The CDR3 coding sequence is TGTGCCAGCAGTTACTCAGCGGGGGAGGCCTACGAGCAGTACTTC.

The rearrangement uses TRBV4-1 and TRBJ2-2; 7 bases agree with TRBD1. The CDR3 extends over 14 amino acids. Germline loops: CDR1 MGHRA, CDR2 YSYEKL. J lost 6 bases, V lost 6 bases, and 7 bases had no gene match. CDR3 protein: CASRTGSEAGELFF. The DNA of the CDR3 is TGCGCCAGCAGGACAGGGTCGGAGGCCGGGGAGCTGTTTTTT.